A single sample is the source of the 22 T cell receptor beta chains below, sequenced in a study of response to subunit inactivated influenza vaccine. TCRdb re-derived calls from the RT-PCR reads in MiXCR, one entry per CDR3 protein. Of roughly 630,000 distinct CDR3 sequences in the sample, around 13% were seen once. The starting material was PBMCs from blood, obtained roughly 2 weeks before vaccination. All receptors derive from a man aged 50-60 years who received an inactivated influenza vaccine.

The gene calls are TRBV24-1 and TRBJ2-3; possibly TRBD1 for D (5 bases). V was clipped by 5 bases and J by 1 base, with 15 bases between them. Germline V gene data show CDR1 as KGHDR and CDR2 as SFDVKD. This CDR3 has 16 residues. DNA of the CDR3: TGTGCCACCAGTGTCCCAGGGTCGACAGGCACAGATACGCAGTATTTT. Translating it yields CATSVPGSTGTDTQYF.

V is TRBV12-3 or TRBV12-4 and J is TRBJ1-3, with D possibly matching TRBD1 (6 bases). The CDR3 has 17 amino acids. V was shortened by 1 base and J by 4 bases, with 17 bases between the two germline ends. The chain's CDR3 is CASSLGLDRIEGNTIYF. The CDR3 coding sequence is TGTGCCAGCAGTTTAGGGTTGGACAGAATAGAGGGAAACACCATATATTTT.

This clonotype was detected many times. The chain is built from TRBV4-2 and TRBJ1-1; D ambiguous. Deletions cut 1 base from V and 1 base from J, with 10 bases between. This CDR3 has 15 residues. Germline lookup yields CDR1 LGHNA and CDR2 YNFKEQ. CDR3 protein: CASSQAGGANTEAFF. The DNA of the CDR3 is TGTGCCAGCAGCCAAGCTGGAGGAGCGAACACTGAAGCTTTCTTT.

The rearrangement joins TRBV6-2 or TRBV6-3 to TRBJ1-5, with 7 bases that match TRBD1. Germline assignment: CDR1 MNHEY and CDR2 SVGEGT. This CDR3 is 15 amino acids long. J was trimmed by 1 base and V by 6 bases; bases with no gene match: 6. The CDR3 sequence is CASRRQGGSNQPQHF. In nucleotides, the CDR3 is TGTGCCAGCAGGAGACAGGGAGGAAGCAATCAGCCCCAGCATTTT.

This chain links TRBV6-2 or TRBV6-3 with TRBJ2-1; D unclear. V was clipped by 6 bases and J by 5 bases, with 8 bases between them. CDR1 and CDR2 from the germline V gene are MNHEY and SVGEGT. The CDR3 contains 12 residues. The CDR3 region has the DNA TGTGCCAGCAGGAAAACCCACAATGAGCAGTTCTTC. This codes for CASRKTHNEQFF.

The gene calls are TRBV6-6 and TRBJ1-1, with 8 bases identical to TRBD1. Germline V gene lookup returns CDR1 MNHNY and CDR2 SVGAGI (reference sequence). The CDR3 spans 13 residues. V shed 7 bases, J shed 6 bases, and the junction held 7 bases outside the gene matches. The CDR3 DNA reads as TGTGCCAGCAACACAGGGGGTGCGGCTGAAGCTTTCTTT. Amino acid sequence: CASNTGGAAEAFF.

This clonotype was recorded a few times. V is TRBV5-1 and J is TRBJ2-7, with TRBD2 as a possible D gene (6 bases). The CDR3 length is 15 residues. Per germline, CDR1 SGHRS and CDR2 YFSETQ. Between the trimmed V and J ends, which lost 4 bases and 4 bases, there was a span of 18 bases. Written as DNA, the CDR3 is TGCGCCAGCAGCCCGACCGGGACTGTCGGATACGAGCAGTACTTC. Translating gives CASSPTGTVGYEQYF.

This sequence joins TRBV12-3 or TRBV12-4 and TRBJ2-5, with D unclear. Deletions cut 5 bases from V and 0 bases from J, with 10 bases between. This CDR3 comprises 14 residues. CDR3 protein: CASSPTKNQETQYF. The CDR3 region has the DNA TGTGCCAGCAGTCCTACCAAGAACCAAGAGACCCAGTACTTC.

This clonotype was counted between two and nine times. V gene TRBV27 combines with J gene TRBJ2-5; the match to TRBD1 covers 7 bases. Unmatched junction bases numbered 6, after V lost 6 bases and J lost 5 bases. CDR3 length: 13 residues. Germline CDR1 is MNHEY and CDR2 is SMNVEV (reference sequence). CDR3 protein: CASRPHRGETQYF. CDR3 in DNA: TGTGCCAGCAGGCCACACAGGGGTGAGACCCAGTACTTC.

The chain joins TRBV20-1 to TRBJ2-1; 7 bases are shared with TRBD2. V lost 1 base, J lost 12 bases, and 6 bases stayed unmatched. The CDR3 runs 12 residues. Germline values: CDR1 DFQATT, CDR2 SNEGSKA (reference sequence). The CDR3 region has the DNA TGCAGTGCTAGAGTCGGACTAGAGTGGCAGTTCTTC. Translated, it gives CSARVGLEWQFF.

The gene calls are TRBV20-1 and TRBJ2-5; the match to TRBD2 covers 9 bases. V trimming: 5 bases; J trimming: 1 base; junction bases outside the gene matches: 5. The germline CDR1 and CDR2 sequences are DFQATT and SNEGSKA (reference sequence). The CDR3 extends over 14 amino acids. CDR3 sequence: CSAGAGGSQETQYF. As DNA, the CDR3 is TGCAGTGCTGGGGCGGGGGGGTCCCAAGAGACCCAGTACTTC.

This clonotype was seen a handful of times. This chain links TRBV11-2 with TRBJ2-7, with D hard to call. Germline loops: CDR1 SGHAT, CDR2 FQNNGV. V lost 0 bases to trimming and J lost 1 base, with 10 bases between them. This CDR3 contains 15 residues. The CDR3 region has the DNA TGTGCCAGCAGCTTAGACCGAGGCGGATCCTACGAGCAGTACTTC. Translated: CASSLDRGGSYEQYF. Using reference TRBV11-2 and TRBJ2-7 for the parts outside the CDR3, the full variable domain is EAGVAQSPRYKIIEKRQSVAFWCNPISGHATLYWYQQILGQGPKLLIQFQNNGVVDDSQLPKDRFSAERLKGVDSTLKIQPAKLEDSAVYLCASSLDRGGSYEQYFGPGTRLTVT.

The chain carries TRBV7-8 and TRBJ2-5; D perhaps matches TRBD1 (5 bases). V shed 2 bases and J shed 0 bases, with 10 bases lying between them. The length of the CDR3 is 15 residues. Germline-derived CDR1 and CDR2 are SGHVS and FQNEAQ. CDR3 sequence: CASSLNWGDQETQYF. The DNA of the CDR3 is TGTGCCAGCAGCTTAAATTGGGGCGACCAAGAGACCCAGTACTTC.

V gene TRBV29-1 combines with J gene TRBJ2-7; TRBD1 agrees at 10 bases. V shed 7 bases, J shed 4 bases, and the junction held 7 bases outside the gene matches. Germline loops: CDR1 SQVTM, CDR2 ANQGSEA. This CDR3 has 13 residues. The CDR3 DNA is TGCAGCGCCGGGGACAGGGGTTTTTACGAGCAGTACTTC. Its protein is CSAGDRGFYEQYF.

This clonotype was observed a few times. This chain uses TRBV5-1 with TRBJ1-2; 7 nucleotides line up with TRBD1. Trimming at V came to 5 bases and at J to 6 bases, leaving 7 bases not matched to a gene. The CDR3 is made up of 13 amino acids. Germline V gene lookup returns CDR1 SGHRS and CDR2 YFSETQ. Written as DNA, the CDR3 is TGCGCCAGCAGTCGACAGGGCGGAGATGGCTACACCTTC. It yields the protein CASSRQGGDGYTF.

This clonotype has just one count. The chain has TRBV20-1 and TRBJ2-3, with 13 nucleotides matching TRBD2. Germline V gene data show CDR1 as DFQATT and CDR2 as SNEGSKA (reference sequence). V lost 3 bases, J lost 5 bases, and 14 bases stayed unmatched. This CDR3 has 18 residues. Written as DNA, the CDR3 is TGCAGTGCTAGGCCCCCGGGACTAGCGGGGCCGGTTCGAGATACGCAGTATTTT. Translation gives CSARPPGLAGPVRDTQYF.

J is TRBJ2-3 and V is TRBV29-1; 9 bases agree with TRBD2. The CDR3 runs 16 residues. V was pared by 3 bases and J by 6 bases, with 13 bases of the junction left unmatched. Looked up from germline, CDR1 is SQVTM and CDR2 is ANQGSEA. The CDR3 reads CSVDLRRGGMIDTQYF. CDR3 in DNA: TGCAGCGTTGATCTTCGGCGGGGGGGCATGATCGATACGCAGTATTTT.

This clonotype was counted a few times. This rearrangement joins TRBV28 to TRBJ1-2; 9 bases fit TRBD1. Per germline, CDR1 MDHEN and CDR2 SYDVKM. The CDR3 runs 17 residues. V dropped 7 bases and J dropped 2; count of bases not matched to a gene: 14. The CDR3 loop is CASTTPSGQGLNYGYTF. The CDR3 coding sequence is TGTGCCAGCACCACACCTTCGGGACAGGGCTTGAACTATGGCTACACCTTC.

This clonotype was picked up a small number of times. The chain recombines TRBV7-9 with TRBJ2-1; D possibly corresponds to TRBD2 (6 bases). CDR1 is SEHNR and CDR2 is FQNEAQ in the germline V gene (reference sequence). CDR3 length equals 14 residues. V lost 2 bases and J lost 12, with 17 bases in between. The CDR3 bases are TGTGCCAGCAGCTTACCAAACAGTGCCGGGGGGCAGTTCTTC. Its protein product is CASSLPNSAGGQFF.

The rearrangement joins TRBV12-3 or TRBV12-4 to TRBJ2-5; no definite D call. The CDR3 consists of 12 residues. Trimming stripped 7 bases from V and 0 bases from J, with 6 bases between. In DNA form, the CDR3 reads TGTGCCAGCAAGGGCTACCAAGAGACCCAGTACTTC. As protein: CASKGYQETQYF.

In this sample, this clonotype turned up a few times. Germline and junction disagree at one end, which may indicate a read error. V usage is TRBV7-7 and J usage is TRBJ2-1; tentatively, D is TRBD2 (5 bases). CDR1 SSHAT and CDR2 FNYEAQ come from the germline V gene (reference sequence). The length of the CDR3 is 15 residues. In DNA, the CDR3 is TGTGCTAGCAGCTTTGACTACAGCTCCTACAATGAGCAGTTCTTC. It encodes CASSFDYSSYNEQFF.

This clonotype was detected a few times. V usage is TRBV7-8 and J usage is TRBJ2-4; 10 bases map to TRBD2. Germline V gives CDR1 SGHVS, CDR2 FQNEAQ. V gave up 4 bases and J gave up 15 bases; unmatched junction bases: 9. CDR3 length: 13 residues. CDR3 bases: TGTGCCAGCAGCTCCGGAGAGCGGGGGGGTTTGTACTTC. It codes for CASSSGERGGLYF.